One sample yielded the 5 T cell receptor beta chains listed below, sequenced in a study of shared clonotypes between healthy human individuals. Naivety among CD8 cells was defined by CD45RO negativity and positive CCR7 selection, thereby excluding terminally differentiated effector memory CD45RA+ cells. Clones were sequenced by immunoSEQ multiplex PCR, and TCRdb holds only the in-frame ones, with some missing. This sample yields millions of clones, of which about 95% are seen a single time; roughly 1% belongs to the top ten. Sequenced input: naive CD8+ T cells sorted from blood. The receptors come from a man between 18 and 35 years old in good health.

The chain uses TRBV2 and TRBJ2-7, with D possibly TRBD1 on 6 matching bases. Germline CDR1 and CDR2: SNHLY and FYNNEI. The CDR3 is 13 residues long. V lost 5 bases and J lost 4, with 12 bases in between. The CDR3 sequence: CASSYGGTYEQYF. The CDR3, as DNA: TGTGCCAGCAGTTATGGGGGCACTTACGAGCAGTACTTC.

Concerning this clone: Other DNA sequences from this sample encode an identical CDR3 as well. V gene TRBV18 combines with J gene TRBJ2-7, with 10 bases matching TRBD1. This CDR3 region has 14 residues. The germline CDR1 and CDR2 sequences are KGHSH and LQKENI. J was trimmed by 3 bases and V by 3 bases; bases with no gene match: 2. The CDR3 is CASSPGQGDYEQYF. As DNA, the CDR3 is TGTGCCAGCTCACCCGGACAGGGGGACTACGAGCAGTACTTC. The full variable domain, in which reference TRBV18 and TRBJ2-7 provide the parts outside the CDR3, is NAGVMQNPRHLVRRRGQEARLRCSPMKGHSHVYWYRQLPEEGLKFMVYLQKENIIDESGMPKERFSAEFPKEGPSILRIQQVVRGDSAAYFCASSPGQGDYEQYFGPGTRLTVT.

This clone occurred once. The chain joins TRBV19 to TRBJ2-7; TRBD2 agrees at 7 bases. With 0 bases clipped from V and 6 bases from J, the junction kept 14 bases outside the gene matches. The CDR3 loop spans 17 amino acids. Germline loops: CDR1 LNHDA, CDR2 SQIVND (reference sequence). The CDR3 DNA reads as TGTGCCAGTAGTATAGATCTATACGGGGGGTCATTCGGCGAGCAGTACTTC. Translated: CASSIDLYGGSFGEQYF.

The chain carries TRBV4-1 and TRBJ2-7; 13 bases fit TRBD2. The junction had 6 bases not matched to a gene; V was cut back by 4 bases and J by 0 bases. CDR3 length: 17 residues. Germline CDR1 reads MGHRA; CDR2 reads YSYEKL. The CDR3 protein is CASSPGTSGTLSYEQYF. The CDR3, as DNA: TGCGCCAGCAGCCCAGGGACTAGCGGGACCCTCTCCTACGAGCAGTACTTC.

The chain links TRBV7-9 to TRBJ1-2; TRBD1 aligns across 7 bases. The CDR3 is made up of 16 amino acids. Germline lookup yields CDR1 SEHNR and CDR2 FQNEAQ (reference sequence). The junction had 8 bases not matched to a gene; V was cut back by 3 bases and J by 1 base. The CDR3 DNA is TGTGCCAGCAGCTTTCTAGGGACAGAACTTAACTATGGCTACACCTTC. This gives the protein CASSFLGTELNYGYTF.